The 26 T cell receptor beta chains below were found in one sample sequenced in a study of cytomegalovirus exposure and HLA in healthy donors. In the PCR, 60 Vbeta and 13 Jbeta primers were used. The method was immunoSEQ multiplex PCR; TCRdb's version includes in-frame clones alone and lacks a portion of them. The sample lists approximately 77,000 clones, around 79% occurring once. Sequencing was performed on PBMCs. Receptor source: a man aged 35-49 years in good health and CMV-seronegative.

This clone was seen more than once but under ten times. The CDR3 DNA reads TGTGCTAGTGGTTTGGGGCCTGGAAACACCATATATTTT. Protein product: CASGLGPGNTIYF. This chain connects TRBV12-5 to TRBJ1-3; D uncertain. Germline CDR1 is LGHNT and CDR2 is FRNRAP. The CDR3 sequence is 13 residues long. V shed 1 base and J shed 2 bases, with 3 bases lying between them.

J is TRBJ2-5 and V is TRBV4-1; 13 positions match TRBD2. The CDR3 is 15 residues long. Germline-derived CDR1 and CDR2 are MGHRA and YSYEKL. Trimming took 6 bases from V and 3 from J; bases not matched to a gene: 4. This CDR3 reads CASSLGLAGEETQYF. The CDR3 DNA sequence: TGCGCCAGCAGTCTTGGACTAGCGGGAGAAGAGACCCAGTACTTC.

In this sample, this clone turned up a few times. The chain is built from TRBV6-5 and TRBJ2-1; the D is unclear. This CDR3 is built from 13 residues. The germline V gene encodes CDR1 MNHEY and CDR2 SVGAGI. V was clipped by 0 bases and J by 9 bases, with 9 bases between them. The chain's CDR3 is CASSYSTVAEQFF. The CDR3 DNA reads TGTGCCAGCAGTTACTCCACGGTTGCTGAGCAGTTCTTC.

The gene calls are TRBV27 and TRBJ1-1; D is perhaps TRBD1 (5 bases). Germline CDR1 MNHEY, CDR2 SMNVEV (reference sequence). This CDR3 has 16 residues. With 4 bases removed from V and 4 bases from J, the gap between germline ends came to 19 bases. The CDR3 loop is CASSSGFVTGATEAFF. CDR3 nucleotides: TGTGCCAGCAGTTCAGGCTTTGTCACTGGGGCCACTGAAGCTTTCTTT.

The CDR3 DNA follows: TGTGCCAGCAGTTTACAACAGGGGGCGGCGTACGAGCAGTACTTC. As protein: CASSLQQGAAYEQYF. The chain has TRBV28 and TRBJ2-7; TRBD1 matches 9 bases. CDR1 MDHEN and CDR2 SYDVKM come from the germline V gene. With V trimmed by 2 bases and J by 4 bases, 6 bases remained unmatched. CDR3 length equals 15 residues.

Written as DNA, the CDR3 is TGTGCCAGCAGCTTAGGAGCGGGAGCTATCACAGATACGCAGTATTTT. Its protein is CASSLGAGAITDTQYF. The chain recombines TRBV7-6 with TRBJ2-3, with 8 bases matching TRBD2. The germline V gene encodes CDR1 SGHVS and CDR2 FNYEAQ. The V gene end was trimmed by 1 base and the J gene end by 2 bases; junction bases not matched to a gene: 5. The CDR3 spans 16 residues.

The gene calls are TRBV7-3 and TRBJ2-3, with TRBD2 identical over 7 bases. Germline-derived CDR1 and CDR2 are SGHTA and FQGTGA. After removal of 2 bases from V and 4 bases from J, the junction contained 9 bases not matched to a gene. The CDR3 totals 16 residues. CDR3 residues: CASSLQGGSRSDTQYF. CDR3 bases: TGTGCCAGCAGCTTACAGGGCGGGAGTAGATCAGATACGCAGTATTTT.

The chain recombines TRBV15 with TRBJ2-1; TRBD2 matches at 8 bases. CDR1 is LNHNV, CDR2 YYDKDF, per germline (reference sequence). The CDR3 runs to 15 residues. V lost 5 bases, J lost 13 bases, and 16 bases stayed unmatched. The CDR3 protein is CATSAYSWASGPQFF. CDR3 DNA: TGTGCCACCAGCGCCTACTCCTGGGCTAGCGGGCCCCAGTTCTTC. The whole variable domain, filled in from reference TRBV15 and TRBJ2-1, reads DAMVIQNPRYQVTQFGKPVTLSCSQTLNHNVMYWYQQKSSQAPKLLFHYYDKDFNNEADTPDNFQSRRPNTSFCFLDIRSPGLGDTAMYLCATSAYSWASGPQFFGPGTRLTVL.

This clone is a singleton in its sample. This rearrangement joins TRBV5-1 to TRBJ1-1; D uncertain. Trimming left V 4 bases short and J 7 bases short, with 17 bases between. CDR3 size: 14 residues. From germline, CDR1 is SGHRS and CDR2 YFSETQ. The CDR3 loop reads CASSSMTGGNEAFF. In DNA form, the CDR3 reads TGCGCCAGCAGCAGTATGACGGGAGGAAATGAAGCTTTCTTT.

The chain combines TRBV28 with TRBJ2-5, with 9 positions matching TRBD2. The CDR3 loop spans 18 amino acids. The trim removed 3 bases at V and 2 bases at J, leaving 13 bases unmatched. Germline loops: CDR1 MDHEN, CDR2 SYDVKM. The CDR3 region is CASSLVSGSHIKQETQYF. The CDR3 bases are TGTGCCAGCAGTTTGGTTAGCGGGAGCCATATCAAACAAGAGACCCAGTACTTC.

The rearrangement uses TRBV7-9 and TRBJ1-1; perhaps TRBD1 as D (6 bases). Germline values: CDR1 SEHNR, CDR2 FQNEAQ (reference sequence). V lost 1 base and J 1 base, leaving 10 bases between the germline ends. The CDR3 has 15 residues. CDR3 DNA sequence: TGTGCCAGCAGCTTAGGCGGGGGCGCGAACACTGAAGCTTTCTTT. Protein product: CASSLGGGANTEAFF. Full variable domain (remainder filled in from reference TRBV7-9 and TRBJ1-1): DTGVSQNPRHKITKRGQNVTFRCDPISEHNRLYWYRQTLGQGPEFLTYFQNEAQLEKSRLLSDRFSAERPKGSFSTLEIQRTEQGDSAMYLCASSLGGGANTEAFFGQGTRLTVV.

The chain employs TRBV6-5 and TRBJ2-7; 8 nucleotides match TRBD1. The CDR3 consists of 15 residues. The germline V gene encodes CDR1 MNHEY and CDR2 SVGAGI. V lost 4 bases, J lost 5 bases, and 10 bases stayed unmatched. The CDR3 sequence is CASSFSPDRVNEQYF. The CDR3 DNA sequence: TGTGCCAGCAGTTTCTCCCCGGACAGGGTCAACGAGCAGTACTTC.

This clone turned up a few times. V gene TRBV27 combines with J gene TRBJ2-3; 7 nucleotides agree with TRBD1. In germline, CDR1 is MNHEY, CDR2 SMNVEV (reference sequence). This CDR3 has 16 amino acids. V lost 5 bases to trimming and J lost 4 bases; unmatched junction nucleotides: 12. The CDR3 DNA reads TGTGCCAGCAGTGTCTACCCCGGACAGGTATCAGATACGCAGTATTTT. Amino acid sequence: CASSVYPGQVSDTQYF.

This chain links TRBV9 with TRBJ1-1, with D possibly matching TRBD1 (6 bases). The germline V gene has CDR1 SGDLS and CDR2 YYNGEE. The CDR3 consists of 14 residues. Trimming cost V 8 bases and J 4 bases, with 18 bases left between them. The DNA of the CDR3 is TGTGCCAGTAACAGGGAGTCGGGTATCACTGAAGCTTTCTTT. Translation gives CASNRESGITEAFF. Complete variable domain (other parts from reference TRBV9 and TRBJ1-1): DSGVTQTPKHLITATGQRVTLRCSPRSGDLSVYWYQQSLDQGLQFLIQYYNGEERAKGNILERFSAQQFPDLHSELNLSSLELGDSALYFCASNRESGITEAFFGQGTRLTVV.

This clone was seen only once. V and J are TRBV7-2 and TRBJ2-1; the match to TRBD2 covers 11 bases. The CDR3 has 17 amino acids. V dropped 2 bases and J dropped 4; count of bases not matched to a gene: 7. Germline CDR1 reads SGHTA; CDR2 reads FQGNSA. CDR3 DNA: TGTGCCAGCAGCTTAAGGCTAGCGGGAGGATCGTACAATGAGCAGTTCTTC. It is translated as CASSLRLAGGSYNEQFF.

The rearrangement joins TRBV5-1 to TRBJ2-3; TRBD2 matches 14 bases. The germline gives CDR1 SGHRS, CDR2 YFSETQ. V lost 3 bases, J lost 1 base, and 4 bases stayed unmatched. The CDR3 runs 17 residues. The CDR3 nucleotides are TGCGCCAGCAGCTCCGGGACTAGCGGGAGACGCACAGATACGCAGTATTTT. It is translated as CASSSGTSGRRTDTQYF.

The chain links TRBV27 to TRBJ2-1; D possibly corresponds to TRBD2 (6 bases). Between the trimmed V and J ends, which lost 7 bases and 2 bases, there was a span of 15 bases. Germline CDR1 and CDR2: MNHEY and SMNVEV (reference sequence). CDR3 size: 15 residues. The CDR3 DNA follows: TGTGCCAGCAAGGGGCGGGATCCCCCCTACAATGAGCAGTTCTTC. As protein: CASKGRDPPYNEQFF.

V and J are TRBV27 and TRBJ2-1; D is perhaps TRBD2 (6 bases). Germline assignment: CDR1 MNHEY and CDR2 SMNVEV (reference sequence). This CDR3 contains 14 residues. V dropped 4 bases and J dropped 5 bases, with 12 bases sitting between them. The CDR3 DNA reads as TGTGCCAGCAGTTCCCCGGGCGGGAACAATGAGCAGTTCTTC. Its protein product is CASSSPGGNNEQFF.

J is TRBJ2-7 and V is TRBV6-5, with TRBD1 matching over 8 bases. From germline, CDR1 is MNHEY and CDR2 SVGAGI. The CDR3 runs to 14 residues. V trimming: 4 bases; J trimming: 2 bases; junction bases outside the gene matches: 4. The CDR3 region has the DNA TGTGCCAGCAGTTCCCGGACAGGGACCTACGAGCAGTACTTC. It encodes CASSSRTGTYEQYF.

Note on this clone: This CDR3 is also generated by other DNA sequences in the sample. The chain combines TRBV28 with TRBJ1-5, with 9 bases identical to TRBD1. Trimming cost V 8 bases and J 3 bases; bases outside gene matches: 2. The CDR3 contains 13 residues. Germline-derived CDR1 and CDR2 are MDHEN and SYDVKM. The CDR3 sequence is CASRDRDNQPQHF. The CDR3 coding sequence is TGTGCCAGCCGGGACAGGGACAATCAGCCCCAGCATTTT.

The V call is TRBV10-3, the J call TRBJ1-1, with TRBD1 matching 8 bases. This CDR3 contains 15 residues. Germline V lookup: CDR1 ENHRY, CDR2 SYGVKD. The ends lost 3 bases at V and 3 bases at J; junction bases unmatched: 6. The CDR3 bases are TGTGCCATCAGTGACGAGGACAGGGCCCACACTGAAGCTTTCTTT. Translating it yields CAISDEDRAHTEAFF.

CDR3 DNA sequence: TGTGCCAGCAGCTTGTCGGGAGGGCTCAACGAGCAGTACTTC. Amino acids: CASSLSGGLNEQYF. V and J are TRBV5-4 and TRBJ2-7, with 8 nucleotides matching TRBD2. J gave up 5 bases and V 1 base, and 5 bases lay outside the gene matches. Germline V gene data show CDR1 as SGHNT and CDR2 as YYREEE (reference sequence). The CDR3 is 14 residues long.

This clone was counted a few times. The chain is built from TRBV7-2 and TRBJ2-7; D not resolved. This CDR3 is built from 13 residues. The V gene lost 1 base and the J gene lost 7 bases, with 11 bases spanning the gap. Germline loops: CDR1 SGHTA, CDR2 FQGNSA. DNA for the CDR3: TGTGCCAGCAGCTTAGGTCACTCCCGGGAGCAGTACTTC. Protein: CASSLGHSREQYF.

The chain uses TRBV27 and TRBJ1-4; 8 nucleotides match TRBD1. The CDR3 is 18 amino acids. Per the germline V gene, CDR1 is MNHEY and CDR2 is SMNVEV (reference sequence). V was clipped by 0 bases and J by 3 bases; unmatched bases: 9. DNA of the CDR3: TGTGCCAGCAGTTTATCAAGGACAGGGTCGATGTCTAATGAAAAACTGTTTTTT. This sequence encodes CASSLSRTGSMSNEKLFF.

This clone was picked up a small number of times. This chain joins TRBV6-6 and TRBJ1-5; D might be TRBD1 (6 bases). The germline V gene encodes CDR1 MNHNY and CDR2 SVGAGI (reference sequence). V lost 2 bases to trimming and J lost 0 bases, with 11 bases between them. CDR3 size: 16 residues. The CDR3 here is CASSYLGADSNQPQHF. The CDR3 region has the DNA TGTGCCAGCAGTTACCTGGGGGCCGATAGCAATCAGCCCCAGCATTTT.

The V call is TRBV9, the J call TRBJ1-1; D perhaps matches TRBD1 (6 bases). CDR3 size: 15 residues. Germline lookup yields CDR1 SGDLS and CDR2 YYNGEE. Trimming pared 1 base from V and 4 bases from J, leaving 14 bases between. The DNA for the CDR3 is TGTGCCAGCAGCGTACACCAACAGGGAAGCACTGAAGCTTTCTTT. Residues: CASSVHQQGSTEAFF.